This T cell receptor beta chain was identified during a study of blood T cell repertoires in COVID-19. Overall study: The analysed material was cDNA or gDNA that came from T cells, B-cell-depleted T cells, or PBMCs.

In the original workflow: Amplifying reference gene primers gave estimates of nucleated cell counts. Assay used: immunoSEQ multiplex PCR; TCRdb lists only in-frame clones, some missing. V, J and clone size are those of that table, while D and trimming were read from the DNA. The sample shows approximately 97,000 clones, about 90% of them seen only once. Germline CDR1 reads SQVTM; CDR2 reads ANQGSEA. Trimming left V 6 bases short and J 1 base short, with 11 bases between. The CDR3 spans 13 residues. The clonotype originates from a man aged 18 to 29 with acute or convalescent COVID-19. V and J are TRBV29-1 and TRBJ2-3; possibly TRBD2 for D (7 bases). Specimen: peripheral blood. In DNA, the CDR3 is TGCAGCGTGACGGGGGGCGGCACAGATACGCAGTATTTT. Its translation is CSVTGGGTDTQYF.